A selection of T cell receptor beta chains follows, all from one sample in a study of regulatory T cells in long-lasting Graves disease. TCRdb itself ran the multiplex PCR reads through MiXCR, one entry per CDR3 protein. This table holds hundreds of thousands of distinct CDR3 sequences, approximately 15% found once. These data are also associated with another study on T cells in Graves' hyperthyroidism and ophthalmopathy.

Sequencing was performed on peripheral blood mononuclear cells (PBMCs), taken at new diagnosis, from a patient treated with antithyroid drugs. The receptors were gathered from a man aged 40-55 years with Graves disease. Each CDR3 is given with its conserved first and last residue. Fields, in order: J gene, clone size, D gene, V gene, CDR3 protein, CDR3 DNA. The D gene is left open where the match is weak. Clone size is shown for a subset of rows, as once, few, many or a class of expanded clone.

>TRBJ2-7|few|TRBD2|TRBV7-9
CASSLARTSGGPVQYF
TGTGCCAGCAGCTTAGCGAGGACTAGCGGGGGGCCCGTGCAGTACTTC
>TRBJ1-1|few|-|TRBV7-9
CASSRPGRTGEAFF
TGTGCCAGCAGCCGACCGGGCCGCACAGGTGAAGCTTTCTTT
>TRBJ1-2|-|-|TRBV19
CASSMFGLNYNYGYTF
TGTGCCAGTAGTATGTTCGGACTCAATTATAACTATGGCTACACCTTC
>TRBJ2-5|many|TRBD1|TRBV7-9
CASSSGGETQYF
TGTGCCAGCAGTTCAGGGGGCGAGACCCAGTACTTC
>TRBJ2-3|-|TRBD1|TRBV4-3
CASSQDAIGTVEDTQYF
TGCGCCAGCAGCCAAGATGCGATCGGGACAGTGGAAGATACGCAGTATTTT
>TRBJ1-1|many|TRBD1|TRBV9
CASSATRQGNTEAFF
TGTGCCAGCAGCGCAACTCGACAGGGGAACACTGAAGCTTTCTTT
>TRBJ2-3|-|-|TRBV2
CASKEGADTQYF
TGTGCCAGCAAGGAGGGGGCAGATACGCAGTATTTT
>TRBJ2-1|many|TRBD2|TRBV3-1
CASSQRTSNEQFF
TGTGCCAGCAGCCAAAGGACTAGCAATGAGCAGTTCTTC
>TRBJ2-4|-|-|TRBV7-2
CASSLGPKDIQYF
TGTGCCAGCAGCTTGGGACCGAAGGACATTCAGTACTTC
>TRBJ2-2|many|TRBD1|TRBV5-1
CASSRGTGLTGELFF
TGCGCCAGCAGCCGGGGGACAGGGCTAACCGGGGAGCTGTTTTTT
>TRBJ2-1|many|-|TRBV5-1
CASSLAGEWNEQFF
TGCGCCAGCAGCTTGGCAGGCGAATGGAATGAGCAGTTCTTC
>TRBJ2-3|few|TRBD2|TRBV4-1
CASSPPGTSSTDTQYF
TGCGCCAGCAGCCCGCCTGGGACTAGCAGCACAGATACGCAGTATTTT
>TRBJ2-1|-|-|TRBV27
CASSRGQTYNEQFF
TGTGCCAGCAGTCGTGGACAGACCTACAATGAGCAGTTCTTC
>TRBJ2-5|many|-|TRBV14
CASSQELSETQYF
TGTGCCAGCAGCCAAGAATTATCGGAGACCCAGTACTTC
>TRBJ1-1|-|TRBD1|TRBV7-2
CASSSNTGVTEAFF
TGTGCCAGCAGCTCAAACACAGGGGTCACTGAAGCTTTCTTT
>TRBJ1-2|-|TRBD1|TRBV27
CASPGGQGGCGYTF
TGTGCCAGTCCTGGGGGACAGGGAGGTTGTGGCTACACCTTC
>TRBJ1-2|many|-|TRBV15
CATSRDGGLNGYTF
TGTGCCACCAGCAGAGACGGGGGGCTGAATGGCTACACCTTC
>TRBJ1-2|-|-|TRBV20-1
CSARNRDYGYTF
TGCAGTGCTAGGAACAGAGACTATGGCTACACCTTC
>TRBJ1-1|few|-|TRBV19
CASRTQGQMNTEAFF
TGTGCCAGTAGAACACAGGGCCAGATGAACACTGAAGCTTTCTTT
>TRBJ1-2|many|TRBD1|TRBV20-1
CSAIGRQGGSGYTF
TGCAGTGCTATCGGGAGACAGGGAGGTTCTGGCTACACCTTC
>TRBJ2-7|many|TRBD1|TRBV5-1
CASSRRGQGAEEQYF
TGCGCCAGCAGCCGGCGGGGACAGGGGGCGGAAGAGCAGTACTTC
>TRBJ1-4|many|TRBD1|TRBV2
CASSRTGGVEKLFF
TGTGCCAGCAGTAGGACAGGGGGCGTTGAAAAACTGTTTTTT
>TRBJ2-7|many|-|TRBV28
CASSDSSSYEQYF
TGTGCCAGCAGTGACAGTAGCTCCTACGAGCAGTACTTC
>TRBJ2-1|-|-|TRBV7-9
CASSLGGVGFF
TGTGCCAGCAGCTTAGGAGGGGTAGGGTTCTTC
>TRBJ1-5|few|TRBD1|TRBV12-3/TRBV12-4
CASRETGGNQPQHF
TGTGCCAGCAGGGAAACAGGGGGCAATCAGCCCCAGCATTTT
>TRBJ2-2|-|-|TRBV12-3/TRBV12-4
CASRSGAPGELFF
TGTGCCAGCAGATCAGGGGCGCCGGGGGAGCTGTTTTTT
>TRBJ2-7|many|-|TRBV5-1
CASNAMLGGTAYEQYF
TGCGCCAGCAACGCTATGCTTGGGGGGACGGCCTACGAGCAGTACTTC
>TRBJ1-1|many|TRBD1|TRBV6-1
CASTRDSAYEAFF
TGTGCCAGCACTCGGGACAGCGCTTATGAAGCTTTCTTT
>TRBJ2-7|few|-|TRBV2
CARGKDRFLDYNEQYF
TGTGCCAGGGGGAAAGACAGGTTTTTGGACTACAATGAGCAGTACTTC
>TRBJ1-1|many|-|TRBV20-1
CSARDQSVGHTEAFF
TGCAGTGCTAGAGATCAAAGCGTCGGGCACACTGAAGCTTTCTTT
>TRBJ1-5|-|-|TRBV2
CASSQTKGNQPQHF
TGTGCCAGCAGTCAAACCAAGGGCAATCAGCCCCAGCATTTT
>TRBJ2-1|many|-|TRBV7-9
CASSPSGVSSYNEQFF
TGTGCCAGCAGCCCCTCAGGCGTAAGCTCCTACAATGAGCAGTTCTTC
>TRBJ2-5|many|-|TRBV18
CASSPPARHQETQYF
TGTGCCAGCTCACCACCAGCTCGGCACCAAGAGACCCAGTACTTC
>TRBJ1-2|-|-|TRBV19
CASSPTGYYGYTF
TGTGCCAGTAGCCCGACAGGTTACTATGGCTACACCTTC
>TRBJ2-5|many|-|TRBV20-1
CSAAEAEVAEETQYF
TGCAGTGCCGCTGAAGCAGAGGTTGCGGAAGAGACCCAGTACTTC
>TRBJ2-7|few|-|TRBV20-1
CSAGASTYEQYF
TGCAGCGCGGGGGCCTCTACCTACGAGCAGTACTTC
>TRBJ1-2|-|TRBD1|TRBV20-1
CSARDGRTGANYGYTF
TGCAGTGCTAGAGATGGGCGGACAGGGGCTAACTATGGCTACACCTTC
>TRBJ1-2|few|-|TRBV4-1
CASSQARGQPNYGYTF
TGCGCCAGCAGCCAAGCTAGGGGACAACCGAACTATGGCTACACCTTC
>TRBJ2-7|many|-|TRBV12-3/TRBV12-4
CASSQDWGSYEQYF
TGTGCCAGCAGTCAGGATTGGGGCTCCTACGAGCAGTACTTC
>TRBJ1-5|few|-|TRBV5-6
CASSLRGPDRHQPQHF
TGTGCCAGCAGCTTGCGCGGGCCCGACCGACATCAGCCCCAGCATTTT
>TRBJ1-5|-|-|TRBV7-3
CASSWGDGNQPQHF
TGTGCCAGCAGCTGGGGGGACGGGAATCAGCCCCAGCATTTT
>TRBJ2-1|-|TRBD2|TRBV20-1
CSASFASGGNNEQFF
TGCAGTGCTAGCTTCGCTAGCGGGGGGAACAATGAGCAGTTCTTC